This entry lists 13 T cell receptor beta chains sequenced from one sample in a study of blood T cells in healthy people across ages. Next came a second PCR, run for about 6 to 11 cycles, which used a sample-barcoded 5' primer along with a J-beta primer mix. TCRdb fed the 5' RACE reads into MiXCR, producing one record per CDR3 protein. Of roughly 800,000 distinct CDR3 sequences in the sample, roughly 50% are singletons; the top ten hold roughly 20%. The specimen was blood. These receptor sequences come from a man aged 25 to 40 in good health.

The V and J genes are TRBV12-3 or TRBV12-4 and TRBJ2-3, with 7 bases fitting TRBD2. There are 15 residues in the CDR3. The V gene end was trimmed by 3 bases and the J gene end by 2 bases; junction bases not matched to a gene: 5. The CDR3 region has the DNA TGTGCCAGCAGTTTGGTTAGCGGGCCCACAGATACGCAGTATTTT. Amino acid sequence: CASSLVSGPTDTQYF.

This chain connects TRBV12-3 or TRBV12-4 to TRBJ2-3; D may be TRBD1 (8 bases). This CDR3 contains 15 residues. The ends were cut back, 3 bases at V and 4 bases at J, with 14 bases in the middle. CDR3: CASSLNRGGADTQYF. The CDR3 nucleotides read TGTGCCAGCAGTTTGAACAGGGGGGGCGCAGATACGCAGTATTTT.

V and J are TRBV5-4 and TRBJ2-3; a weak D match, TRBD1 (6 bases). Germline V CDR1 and CDR2: SGHNT, YYREEE (reference sequence). The CDR3 has 15 residues. Trimming removed 4 bases from V and 3 bases from J, with 15 bases in between. The CDR3 spells CASSKNSQGTDTQYF. Here the CDR3 DNA reads TGTGCCAGCAGCAAAAATTCACAGGGAACAGATACGCAGTATTTT.

V is TRBV29-1 and J is TRBJ2-5; D uncertain. V dropped 6 bases and J dropped 5 bases, with 13 bases sitting between them. Germline-derived CDR1 and CDR2 are SQVTM and ANQGSEA. This CDR3 has 12 amino acids. CDR3 bases: TGCAGCGTGGTAGGCCCTCGGGAGACCCAGTACTTC. This translates into CSVVGPRETQYF.

The J gene is TRBJ1-6, the V gene TRBV6-2 or TRBV6-3; D not resolved. The germline V gene has CDR1 MNHEY and CDR2 SVGEGT. The CDR3 consists of 15 residues. Deletions cut 4 bases from V and 7 bases from J, with 14 bases between. CDR3 sequence: CASSFGGRGNSPLHF. The CDR3 DNA sequence: TGTGCCAGCAGTTTTGGCGGACGTGGCAATTCACCCCTCCACTTT.

In this sample, this clonotype turned up a few times. The chain is built from TRBV6-2 or TRBV6-3 and TRBJ2-5; perhaps TRBD2 as D (5 bases). Germline V gene sequence: CDR1 MNHEY, CDR2 SVGEGT. The length of the CDR3 is 15 residues. The germline V and J ends were trimmed by 8 bases and 2 bases, with 18 bases remaining between them. CDR3 DNA: TGTGCCAGCGGGCAAAGCGGTCTTACTCAAGAGACCCAGTACTTC. It specifies CASGQSGLTQETQYF.

The chain employs TRBV6-2 or TRBV6-3 and TRBJ2-1, with D perhaps matching TRBD2 (6 bases). The germline CDR1 and CDR2 sequences are MNHEY and SVGEGT. Trimming shortened V by 6 bases and J by 8 bases, and 17 bases separated the two germline ends. The CDR3 consists of 14 residues. CDR3 DNA: TGTGCCAGCAGACGGGACTCCGCGTTCGATGAGCAGTTCTTC. Protein: CASRRDSAFDEQFF.

The gene calls are TRBV9 and TRBJ1-1; D remains ambiguous. V lost 4 bases to trimming and J lost 2 bases, with 9 bases between them. Germline V gene data show CDR1 as SGDLS and CDR2 as YYNGEE. The CDR3 covers 13 residues. CDR3 in amino acids: CASSRRDNTEAFF. Written as DNA, the CDR3 is TGTGCCAGCAGCAGGCGAGACAACACTGAAGCTTTCTTT.

The V call is TRBV5-1, the J call TRBJ2-5; 8 positions agree with TRBD1. The DNA end is more similar to TRBJ2-7, so the J call may be wrong. The CDR3 is made up of 16 amino acids. The germline V gene has CDR1 SGHRS and CDR2 YFSETQ. This chain's CDR3 is CASSRSLQGDLGEQYF. The CDR3 DNA reads as TGCGCCAGCAGCCGATCCCTACAGGGGGACTTGGGCGAGCAGTACTTC.

This chain links TRBV28 with TRBJ1-2, with no clear D. The CDR3 is made up of 15 amino acids. V lost 10 bases and J 1 base, leaving 19 bases between the germline ends. Germline V lookup: CDR1 MDHEN, CDR2 SYDVKM. The DNA for the CDR3 is TGTGCCACCGTTTTTCTGGACCGCTATAACTATGGCTACACCTTC. Its protein is CATVFLDRYNYGYTF.

The rearrangement joins TRBV7-2 to TRBJ1-2; TRBD1 agrees at 7 bases. Germline values: CDR1 SGHTA, CDR2 FQGNSA. This CDR3 has 13 amino acids. V was clipped by 5 bases and J by 5 bases; unmatched bases: 5. Written as DNA, the CDR3 is TGTGCCAGCAGCCGAGGGGGCCGTTATGGCTACACCTTC. Residues: CASSRGGRYGYTF. Drawing the rest from reference TRBV7-2 and TRBJ1-2, the complete variable domain is GAGVSQSPSNKVTEKGKDVELRCDPISGHTALYWYRQSLGQGLEFLIYFQGNSAPDKSGLPSDRFSAERTGGSVSTLTIQRTQQEDSAVYLCASSRGGRYGYTFGSGTRLTVV.

The CDR3 nucleotides read TGTGCCACACCGGGACAGGGGTTGTCTGGGGCCAACGTCCTGACTTTC. Its protein product is CATPGQGLSGANVLTF. The rearrangement uses TRBV7-9 and TRBJ2-6; 10 bases line up with TRBD1. Per germline, CDR1 SEHNR and CDR2 FQNEAQ (reference sequence). Trimming took 10 bases from V and 1 from J; bases not matched to a gene: 7. CDR3 length equals 16 residues.

This clonotype has more than one count but fewer than ten. The chain combines TRBV4-3 with TRBJ1-1; D may be TRBD1 (5 bases). Trimming stripped 0 bases from V and 1 base from J, with 9 bases between. Germline V gene lookup returns CDR1 LGHNA and CDR2 YSLEER. This CDR3 has 15 amino acids. CDR3 protein: CASSQDDSPNTEAFF. Written as DNA, the CDR3 is TGCGCCAGCAGCCAAGACGACAGCCCGAACACTGAAGCTTTCTTT.